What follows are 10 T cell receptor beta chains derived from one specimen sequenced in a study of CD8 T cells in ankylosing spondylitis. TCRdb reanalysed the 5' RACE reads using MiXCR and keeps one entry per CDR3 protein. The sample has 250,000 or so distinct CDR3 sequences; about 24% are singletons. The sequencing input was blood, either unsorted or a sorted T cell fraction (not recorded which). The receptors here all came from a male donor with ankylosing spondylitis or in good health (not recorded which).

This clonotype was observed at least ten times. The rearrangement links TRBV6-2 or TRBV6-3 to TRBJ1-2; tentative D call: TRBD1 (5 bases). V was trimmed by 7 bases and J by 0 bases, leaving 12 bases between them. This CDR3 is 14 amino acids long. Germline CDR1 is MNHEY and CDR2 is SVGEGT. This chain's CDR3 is CASKEGPTNYGYTF. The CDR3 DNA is TGTGCCAGCAAGGAGGGGCCAACTAACTATGGCTACACCTTC.

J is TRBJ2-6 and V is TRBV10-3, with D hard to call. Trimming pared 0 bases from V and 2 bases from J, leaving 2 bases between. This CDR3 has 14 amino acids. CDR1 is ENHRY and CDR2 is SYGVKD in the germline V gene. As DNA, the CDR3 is TGTGCCATCAGTGAGTCAACTGGGGCCAACGTCCTGACTTTC. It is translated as CAISESTGANVLTF.

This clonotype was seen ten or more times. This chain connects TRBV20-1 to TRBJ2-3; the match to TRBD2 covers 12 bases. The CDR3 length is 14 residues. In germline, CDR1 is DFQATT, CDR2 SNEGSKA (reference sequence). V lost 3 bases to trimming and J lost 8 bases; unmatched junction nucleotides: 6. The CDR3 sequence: CSASSSGGAATQYF. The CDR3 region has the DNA TGCAGTGCTAGTTCTAGCGGGGGGGCAGCTACGCAGTATTTT.

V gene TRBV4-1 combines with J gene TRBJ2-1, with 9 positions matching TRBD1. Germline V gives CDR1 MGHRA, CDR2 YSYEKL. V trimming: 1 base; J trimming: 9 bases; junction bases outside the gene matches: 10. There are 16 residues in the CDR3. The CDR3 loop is CASSQVGTGTDAEQFF. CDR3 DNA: TGCGCCAGCAGCCAAGTTGGGACAGGGACCGACGCTGAGCAGTTCTTC.

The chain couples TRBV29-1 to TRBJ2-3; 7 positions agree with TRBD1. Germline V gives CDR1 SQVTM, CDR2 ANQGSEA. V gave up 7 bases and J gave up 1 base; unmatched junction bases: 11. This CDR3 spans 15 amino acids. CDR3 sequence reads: CSASGTELGTDTQYF. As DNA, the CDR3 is TGCAGCGCCTCCGGGACAGAGTTGGGCACAGATACGCAGTATTTT.

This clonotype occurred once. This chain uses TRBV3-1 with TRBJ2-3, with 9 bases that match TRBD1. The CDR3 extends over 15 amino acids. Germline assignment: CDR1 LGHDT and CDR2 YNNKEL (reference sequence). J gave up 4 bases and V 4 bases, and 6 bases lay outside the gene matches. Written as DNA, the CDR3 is TGTGCCAGCAGCCCCCGGGACAGGGAGGCAGATACGCAGTATTTT. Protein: CASSPRDREADTQYF.

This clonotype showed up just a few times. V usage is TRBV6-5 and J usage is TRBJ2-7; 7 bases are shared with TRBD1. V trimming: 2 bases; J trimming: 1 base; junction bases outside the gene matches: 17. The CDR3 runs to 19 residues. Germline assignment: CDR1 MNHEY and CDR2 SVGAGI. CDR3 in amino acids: CASSYASFKRTGRSYEQYF. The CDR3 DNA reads TGTGCCAGCAGTTACGCATCGTTTAAAAGGACAGGAAGGTCCTACGAGCAGTACTTC.

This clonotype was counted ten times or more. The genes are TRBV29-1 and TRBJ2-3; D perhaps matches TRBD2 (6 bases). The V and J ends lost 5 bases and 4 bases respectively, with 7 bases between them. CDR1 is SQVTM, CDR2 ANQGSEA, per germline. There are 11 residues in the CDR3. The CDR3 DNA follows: TGCAGCGTTCGGGGGTCAGATACGCAGTATTTT. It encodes CSVRGSDTQYF.

The CDR3 is CASSRGVVNEQYF. The CDR3 nucleotides read TGTGCCAGCAGCAGGGGGGTCGTGAACGAGCAGTACTTC. The chain employs TRBV9 and TRBJ2-7; D possibly matches TRBD1 or TRBD2 (6 bases each). This CDR3 region has 13 residues. CDR1 SGDLS and CDR2 YYNGEE come from the germline V gene. Trimming removed 4 bases from V and 5 bases from J, with 13 bases in between.

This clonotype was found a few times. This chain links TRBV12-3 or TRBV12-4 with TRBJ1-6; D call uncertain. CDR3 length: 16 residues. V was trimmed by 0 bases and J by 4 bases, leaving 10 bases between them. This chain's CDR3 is CASSLAWVGYNSPLHF. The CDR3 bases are TGTGCCAGCAGTTTAGCGTGGGTCGGGTATAATTCACCCCTCCACTTT.